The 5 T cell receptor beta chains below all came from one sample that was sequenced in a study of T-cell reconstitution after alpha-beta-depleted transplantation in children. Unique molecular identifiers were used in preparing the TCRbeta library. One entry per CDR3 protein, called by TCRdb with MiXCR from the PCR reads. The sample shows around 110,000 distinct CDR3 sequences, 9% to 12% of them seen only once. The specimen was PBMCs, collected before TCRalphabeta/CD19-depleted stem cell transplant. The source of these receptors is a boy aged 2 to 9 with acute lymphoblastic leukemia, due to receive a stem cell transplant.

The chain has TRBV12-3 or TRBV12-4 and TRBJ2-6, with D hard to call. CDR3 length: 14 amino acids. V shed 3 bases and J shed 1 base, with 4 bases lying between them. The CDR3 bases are TGTGCCAGCAGTTTGGCTTCTGGGGCCAACGTCCTGACTTTC. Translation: CASSLASGANVLTF.

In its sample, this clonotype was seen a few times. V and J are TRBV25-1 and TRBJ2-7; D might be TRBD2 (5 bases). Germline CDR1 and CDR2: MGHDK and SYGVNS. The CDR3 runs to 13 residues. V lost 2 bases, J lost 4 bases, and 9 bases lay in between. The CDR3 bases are TGTGCCAGCAGTGAACCGGGGTTATACGAGCAGTACTTC. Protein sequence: CASSEPGLYEQYF.

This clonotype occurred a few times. CDR3 sequence reads: CSARKGLAGAFVEQFF. CDR3 coding DNA: TGCAGTGCTCGAAAAGGACTAGCGGGAGCCTTCGTGGAGCAGTTCTTC. The rearrangement uses TRBV20-1 and TRBJ2-1; 13 bases are a match to TRBD2. Unmatched junction bases numbered 14, after V lost 5 bases and J lost 10 bases. The CDR3 sequence is 16 residues long. Germline values: CDR1 DFQATT, CDR2 SNEGSKA (reference sequence).

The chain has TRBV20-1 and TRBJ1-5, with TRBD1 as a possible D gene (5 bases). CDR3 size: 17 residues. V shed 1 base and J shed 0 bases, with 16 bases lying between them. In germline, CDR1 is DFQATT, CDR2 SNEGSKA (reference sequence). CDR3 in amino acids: CSARVSQGGYSNQPQHF. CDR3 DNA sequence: TGCAGTGCTAGAGTCTCGCAGGGAGGGTATAGCAATCAGCCCCAGCATTTT.

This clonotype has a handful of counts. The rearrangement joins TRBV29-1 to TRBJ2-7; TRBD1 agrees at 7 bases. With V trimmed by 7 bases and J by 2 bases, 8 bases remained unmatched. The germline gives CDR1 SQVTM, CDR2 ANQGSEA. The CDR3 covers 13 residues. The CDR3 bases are TGCAGCGCACGACTGGACAGGACCTACGAGCAGTACTTC. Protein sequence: CSARLDRTYEQYF.